This T cell receptor beta chain was sequenced in a study of blood T cell repertoires in COVID-19. Turning to the study itself: Sample material is recorded as cDNA or gDNA derived from T cells, B-cell-depleted T cells, or PBMCs.

The method was immunoSEQ multiplex PCR; TCRdb's version includes in-frame clones alone and lacks a portion of them. The table includes about 340,000 clones, around 86% detected once. The receptor was isolated from a woman aged 45 to 65 with COVID-19, enrolled during active disease. The material sequenced was peripheral blood.

The CDR3 protein is CASSPKGGGETQYF. CDR3 nucleotides: TGTGCCAGCTCACCAAAGGGAGGAGGAGAGACCCAGTACTTC. This chain connects TRBV18 to TRBJ2-5, with D possibly TRBD2 on 6 matching bases. Trimming shortened V by 2 bases and J by 4 bases, and 11 bases separated the two germline ends. The CDR3 runs to 14 residues. CDR1 is KGHSH and CDR2 is LQKENI in the germline V gene.